One and the same sample provided the 7 T cell receptor beta chains below, sequenced in a study of T cell responses to AZD1222 COVID-19 vaccine. Clones were read by immunoSEQ multiplex PCR, and TCRdb kept only the in-frame ones, dropping some. Of 100,000 to 130,000 clones in the sample, about nine tenths were seen once. The sequencing here drew on peripheral blood, taken on day 0 of AZD1222 vaccination. The receptors derive from an adult in good health.

The rearrangement joins TRBV27 to TRBJ1-2; 7 positions match TRBD1. The germline V gene encodes CDR1 MNHEY and CDR2 SMNVEV (reference sequence). This CDR3 comprises 15 residues. Trimming cost V 1 base and J 4 bases; bases outside gene matches: 6. CDR3 residues: CASSLFQGVSYGYTF. CDR3 bases: TGTGCCAGCAGTTTATTTCAGGGGGTAAGCTATGGCTACACCTTC.

The chain is built from TRBV7-2 and TRBJ1-1; maybe TRBD1 (5 bases). The CDR3 sequence is 14 residues long. Germline-derived CDR1 and CDR2 are SGHTA and FQGNSA. V dropped 2 bases and J dropped 4 bases, with 11 bases sitting between them. CDR3 sequence reads: CASSLQDTRTEAFF. The CDR3 nucleotides read TGTGCCAGCAGCTTACAGGACACCCGCACTGAAGCTTTCTTT.

The V and J genes are TRBV7-8 and TRBJ2-2; D may match TRBD1 or TRBD2 (5 bases each). The CDR3 is 16 amino acids. Trimming took 5 bases from V and 1 from J, leaving 14 bases between them. In germline, CDR1 is SGHVS, CDR2 FQNEAQ. CDR3 loop: CASSTRQRGNTGELFF. CDR3 coding DNA: TGTGCCAGCAGCACACGCCAGAGGGGGAACACCGGGGAGCTGTTTTTT.

The chain employs TRBV3-1 (or the pseudogene TRBV3-2) and TRBJ1-2; 8 nucleotides line up with TRBD1. Germline loops: CDR1 LGHDT, CDR2 YNNKEL (reference sequence). The CDR3 runs to 14 residues. J was trimmed by 5 bases and V by 0 bases; bases with no gene match: 2. CDR3 loop: CASSQEGTGYGYTF. As DNA, the CDR3 is TGTGCCAGCAGCCAAGAAGGGACAGGATATGGCTACACCTTC.

The chain has TRBV27 and TRBJ2-1, with 11 bases that match TRBD2. V dropped 6 bases and J dropped 5; count of bases not matched to a gene: 6. The CDR3 has 15 residues. Germline V gene lookup returns CDR1 MNHEY and CDR2 SMNVEV (reference sequence). Written as DNA, the CDR3 is TGTGCCAGCAGACCCGGGACTAGCGGACACAATGAGCAGTTCTTC. Translated: CASRPGTSGHNEQFF.

In its sample, this clone was seen a few times. The gene calls are TRBV3-1 (or the pseudogene TRBV3-2) and TRBJ2-5; 13 bases fit TRBD2. V lost 6 bases, J lost 4 bases, and 5 bases stayed unmatched. The germline gives CDR1 LGHDT, CDR2 YNNKEL (reference sequence). There are 15 residues in the CDR3. The DNA of the CDR3 is TGTGCCAGCAGGCGGACTAGCGGGAGTCGAGAGACCCAGTACTTC. Residues: CASRRTSGSRETQYF.

This clone has just one count. The chain's CDR3 is CASSPRTSGSKNYEQYF. The CDR3 coding sequence is TGTGCCAGCAGCCCAAGGACTAGCGGGAGTAAGAACTACGAGCAGTACTTC. The rearrangement joins TRBV11-2 to TRBJ2-7; TRBD2 matches 13 bases. With 5 bases clipped from V and 3 bases from J, the junction kept 10 bases outside the gene matches. In germline, CDR1 is SGHAT, CDR2 FQNNGV. This CDR3 region has 17 residues. The whole variable domain, filled in from reference TRBV11-2 and TRBJ2-7, reads EAGVAQSPRYKIIEKRQSVAFWCNPISGHATLYWYQQILGQGPKLLIQFQNNGVVDDSQLPKDRFSAERLKGVDSTLKIQPAKLEDSAVYLCASSPRTSGSKNYEQYFGPGTRLTVT.